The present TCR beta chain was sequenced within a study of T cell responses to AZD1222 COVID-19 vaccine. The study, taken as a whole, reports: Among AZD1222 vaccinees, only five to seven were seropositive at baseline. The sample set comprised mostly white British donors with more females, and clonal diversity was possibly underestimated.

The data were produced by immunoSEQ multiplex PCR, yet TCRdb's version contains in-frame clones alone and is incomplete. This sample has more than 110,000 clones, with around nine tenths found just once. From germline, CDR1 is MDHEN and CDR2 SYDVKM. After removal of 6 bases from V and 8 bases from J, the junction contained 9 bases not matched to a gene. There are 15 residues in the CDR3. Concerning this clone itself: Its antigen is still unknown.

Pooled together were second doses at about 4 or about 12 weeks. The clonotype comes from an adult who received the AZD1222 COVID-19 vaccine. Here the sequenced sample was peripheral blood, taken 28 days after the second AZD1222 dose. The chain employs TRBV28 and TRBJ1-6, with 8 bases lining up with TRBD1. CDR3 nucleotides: TGTGCCAGCAGCCCCGTGTGGACAGGGTATTCACCCCTCCACTTT. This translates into CASSPVWTGYSPLHF. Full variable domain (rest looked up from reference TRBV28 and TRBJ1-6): DVKVTQSSRYLVKRTGEKVFLECVQDMDHENMFWYRQDPGLGLRLIYFSYDVKMKEKGDIPEGYSVSREKKERFSLILESASTNQTSMYLCASSPVWTGYSPLHFGNGTRLTVT.